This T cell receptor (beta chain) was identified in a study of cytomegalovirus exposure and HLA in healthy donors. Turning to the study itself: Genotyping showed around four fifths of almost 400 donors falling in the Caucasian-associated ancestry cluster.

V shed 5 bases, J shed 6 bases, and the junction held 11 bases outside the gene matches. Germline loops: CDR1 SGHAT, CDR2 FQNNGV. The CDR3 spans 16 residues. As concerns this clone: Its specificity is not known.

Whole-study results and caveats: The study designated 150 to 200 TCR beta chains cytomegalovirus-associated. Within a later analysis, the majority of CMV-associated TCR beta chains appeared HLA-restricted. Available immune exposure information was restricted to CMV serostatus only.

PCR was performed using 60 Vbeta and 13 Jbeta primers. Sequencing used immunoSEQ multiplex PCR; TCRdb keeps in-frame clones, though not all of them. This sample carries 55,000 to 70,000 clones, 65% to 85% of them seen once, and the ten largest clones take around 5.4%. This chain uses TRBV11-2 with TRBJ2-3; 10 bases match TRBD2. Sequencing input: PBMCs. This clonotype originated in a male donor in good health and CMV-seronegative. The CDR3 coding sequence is TGTGCCAGCAGCCCTCAACTAGCGGGGACCCTGGATACGCAGTATTTT. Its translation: CASSPQLAGTLDTQYF.